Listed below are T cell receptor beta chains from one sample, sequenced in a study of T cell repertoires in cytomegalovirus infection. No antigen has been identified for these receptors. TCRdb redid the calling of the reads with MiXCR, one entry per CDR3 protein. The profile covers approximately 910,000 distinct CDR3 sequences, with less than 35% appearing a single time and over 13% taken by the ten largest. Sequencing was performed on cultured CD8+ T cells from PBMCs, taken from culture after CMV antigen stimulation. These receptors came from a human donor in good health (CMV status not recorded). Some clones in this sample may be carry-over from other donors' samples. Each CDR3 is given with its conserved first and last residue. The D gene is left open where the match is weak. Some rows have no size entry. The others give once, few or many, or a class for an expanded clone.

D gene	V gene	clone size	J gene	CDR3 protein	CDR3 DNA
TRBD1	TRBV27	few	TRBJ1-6	CASSSGTENSPLHF	TGTGCCAGCAGTAGCGGGACAGAGAATTCACCCCTCCACTTT
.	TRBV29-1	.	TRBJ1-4	CSVEEFGGTVNEKLFF	TGCAGCGTTGAAGAATTCGGGGGGACCGTTAATGAAAAACTGTTTTTT
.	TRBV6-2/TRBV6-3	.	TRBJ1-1	CASSSRGGEMNTEAFF	TGTGCCAGCAGTTCCCGAGGAGGGGAGATGAACACTGAAGCTTTCTTT
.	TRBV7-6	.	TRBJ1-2	CANSPPGSLAGGYTF	TGTGCCAACAGCCCCCCCGGGTCCCTAGCGGGCGGCTACACCTTC
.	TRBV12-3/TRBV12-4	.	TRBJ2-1	CASTVLPTVYEQFF	TGTGCCAGCACCGTTCTGCCCACCGTATACGAGCAGTTCTTC
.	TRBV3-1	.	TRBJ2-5	CASSPGLARIQETQYF	TGTGCCAGCAGCCCCGGGCTAGCGCGAATCCAAGAGACCCAGTACTTC
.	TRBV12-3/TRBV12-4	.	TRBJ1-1	CASSPPRGGVGEAFF	TGTGCCAGCAGCCCCCCACGGGGCGGCGTGGGTGAAGCTTTCTTT
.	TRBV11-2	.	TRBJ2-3	CATAPRGPGDTQYF	TGTGCCACAGCCCCACGGGGGCCGGGAGATACGCAGTATTTT
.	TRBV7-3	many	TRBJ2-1	CASSLMASSYNEQFF	TGTGCCAGCAGCTTAATGGCGTCCTCCTACAATGAGCAGTTCTTC
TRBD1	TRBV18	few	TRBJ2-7	CASSPPSGQRTYEQYF	TGTGCCAGCTCACCACCGTCGGGACAGCGAACCTACGAGCAGTACTTC
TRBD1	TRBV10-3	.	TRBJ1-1	CATSSGRGLTEAFF	TGTGCCACTTCTTCGGGCAGGGGGCTTACTGAAGCTTTCTTT
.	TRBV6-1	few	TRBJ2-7	CASASVRITSYEQYF	TGTGCCAGCGCTTCGGTCAGGATCACATCCTACGAGCAGTACTTC
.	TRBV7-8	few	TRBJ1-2	CASSSLPAALEGYGYTF	TGTGCCAGCAGCTCCCTCCCTGCGGCCCTCGAGGGCTATGGCTACACCTTC
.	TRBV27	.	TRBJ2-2	CASSYQGLNTGELFF	TGTGCCAGCAGTTACCAGGGATTGAACACCGGGGAGCTGTTTTTT
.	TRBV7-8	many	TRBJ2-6	CASSPGGTGANVLTF	TGTGCCAGCAGCCCGGGCGGAACTGGGGCCAACGTCCTGACTTTC
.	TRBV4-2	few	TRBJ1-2	CASSQVSDYGYTF	TGTGCCAGCAGCCAAGTGAGTGACTATGGCTACACCTTC
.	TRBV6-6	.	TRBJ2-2	CASSGSVVTGELFF	TGTGCCAGCAGCGGGAGTGTTGTCACCGGGGAGCTGTTTTTT
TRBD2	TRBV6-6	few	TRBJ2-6	CASSYVRERDGANVLTF	TGTGCCAGCAGTTACGTCCGGGAGCGGGATGGGGCCAACGTCCTGACTTTC
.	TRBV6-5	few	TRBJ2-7	CASSLSHSNSYEQYF	TGTGCCAGCAGCCTAAGCCACAGCAACTCCTACGAGCAGTACTTC
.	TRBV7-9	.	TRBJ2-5	CASSWVQEETQYF	TGTGCCAGCAGCTGGGTGCAGGAAGAGACCCAGTACTTC
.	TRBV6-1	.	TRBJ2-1	CASSSRSDNEQFF	TGTGCCAGCAGCTCCCGATCCGACAATGAGCAGTTCTTC
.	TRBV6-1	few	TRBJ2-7	CASSEGTELYEQYF	TGTGCCAGCAGTGAAGGGACAGAGCTCTACGAGCAGTACTTC
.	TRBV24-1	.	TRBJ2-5	CATSDRRDGQETQYF	TGTGCCACCAGTGATCGGAGGGACGGCCAAGAGACCCAGTACTTC
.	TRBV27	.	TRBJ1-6	CASSPRARDSPLHF	TGTGCCAGCAGTCCCCGGGCCCGGGATTCACCCCTCCACTTT
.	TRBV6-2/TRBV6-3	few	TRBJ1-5	CASRPRPPGQPQHF	TGTGCCAGCCGACCCCGGCCTCCCGGACAGCCCCAGCATTTT
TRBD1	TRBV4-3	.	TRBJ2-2	CASSQDPGQGAGELFF	TGCGCCAGCAGCCAAGATCCGGGACAGGGGGCCGGGGAGCTGTTTTTT
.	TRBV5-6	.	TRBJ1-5	CASSLGSEQPQHF	TGTGCCAGCAGCTTGGGGAGTGAGCAGCCCCAGCATTTT
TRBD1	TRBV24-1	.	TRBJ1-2	CATSGGDRGNYGYTF	TGTGCCACCAGTGGTGGGGACAGGGGGAATTATGGCTACACCTTC
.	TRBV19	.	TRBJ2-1	CASRDTGLPYNEQFF	TGTGCCAGTAGGGATACAGGTCTCCCCTACAATGAGCAGTTCTTC
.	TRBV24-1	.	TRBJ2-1	CATSDLRDTYNEQFF	TGTGCCACCAGTGATTTGCGGGACACCTACAATGAGCAGTTCTTC
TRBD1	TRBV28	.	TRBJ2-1	CASSLPWDRHNEQFF	TGTGCCAGCAGTCTCCCCTGGGACAGACACAATGAGCAGTTCTTC
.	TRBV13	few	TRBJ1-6	CASTWRGGGNSPLHF	TGTGCCAGCACCTGGAGGGGGGGGGGGAATTCACCCCTCCACTTT
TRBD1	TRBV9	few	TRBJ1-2	CASSDGQGRDGYTF	TGTGCCAGCAGCGACGGACAGGGGCGGGATGGCTACACCTTC
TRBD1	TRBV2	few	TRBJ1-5	CASRRTGFGNQPQHF	TGTGCCAGCAGAAGGACAGGTTTCGGCAATCAGCCCCAGCATTTT
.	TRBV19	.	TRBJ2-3	CASSVGLGTDTQYF	TGTGCCAGTAGTGTGGGGCTGGGGACAGATACGCAGTATTTT
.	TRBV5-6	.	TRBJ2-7	CASSLAAVISSYEQYF	TGTGCCAGCAGCTTGGCGGCGGTGATCAGCTCCTACGAGCAGTACTTC
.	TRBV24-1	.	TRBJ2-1	CATSELLSDEQFF	TGTGCCACCAGTGAACTTCTGTCGGATGAGCAGTTCTTC
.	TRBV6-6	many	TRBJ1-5	CASSYSIGYSNQPQHF	TGTGCCAGCAGTTACTCGATCGGATATAGCAATCAGCCCCAGCATTTT
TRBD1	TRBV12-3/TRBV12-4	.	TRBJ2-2	CASSPGQEIEGTGELFF	TGTGCCAGCAGTCCGGGACAGGAGATCGAGGGGACCGGGGAGCTGTTTTTT
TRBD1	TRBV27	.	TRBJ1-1	CASATGGNTEAFF	TGTGCCAGCGCCACAGGGGGCAATACTGAAGCTTTCTTT
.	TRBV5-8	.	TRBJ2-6	CASSFLVTVHMSGANVLTF	TGTGCCAGCAGCTTCTTAGTCACAGTCCATATGTCAGGGGCCAACGTCCTGACTTTC
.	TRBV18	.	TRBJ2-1	CASSPASSYNEQFF	TGTGCCAGCTCACCAGCCAGCTCCTACAATGAGCAGTTCTTC
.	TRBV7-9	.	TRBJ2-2	CASSRSSAGGELFF	TGTGCCAGCAGCCGTTCCTCCGCTGGCGGGGAGCTGTTTTTT
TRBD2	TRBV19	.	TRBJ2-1	CASSRGGVAYNEQFF	TGTGCCAGTAGTAGGGGGGGGGTCGCCTACAATGAGCAGTTCTTC
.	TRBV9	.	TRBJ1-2	CASSVAVQQSFGGYTF	TGTGCCAGCAGCGTAGCGGTACAGCAATCTTTTGGTGGCTACACCTTC
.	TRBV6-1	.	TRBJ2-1	CASSLSGTFSSYNEQFF	TGTGCCAGCAGCCTTTCCGGGACCTTCAGCTCCTACAATGAGCAGTTCTTC
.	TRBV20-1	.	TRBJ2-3	CSARGGPDTQYF	TGCAGTGCTAGGGGGGGACCAGATACGCAGTATTTT
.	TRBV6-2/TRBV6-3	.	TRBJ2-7	CATGEWVSYEQYF	TGTGCCACCGGGGAGTGGGTCTCCTACGAGCAGTACTTC
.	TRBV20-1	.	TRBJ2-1	CSAIPGVPEQFF	TGCAGTGCGATACCGGGGGTACCTGAGCAGTTCTTC
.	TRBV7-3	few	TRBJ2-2	CASSEDTAPTGELFF	TGTGCCAGCAGCGAGGACACGGCCCCTACCGGGGAGCTGTTTTTT
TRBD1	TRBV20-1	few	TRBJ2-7	CSAGVDRAYEQYF	TGCAGTGCTGGAGTCGACAGGGCTTACGAGCAGTACTTC
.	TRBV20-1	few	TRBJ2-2	CSAGTGELFF	TGCAGTGCGGGGACCGGGGAGCTGTTTTTT
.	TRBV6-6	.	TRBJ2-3	CASSRIAETDTQYF	TGTGCCAGCAGTCGAATAGCGGAAACAGATACGCAGTATTTT